This T cell receptor beta chain came from a study of cytomegalovirus exposure and HLA in healthy donors. Study-level results: Sequencing likely caused a cluster of highly shared sequence variants. Across donors, sequencing depth was assumed by presence/absence analyses to be roughly uniform. A few CMV-associated chains were confirmed in vitro to be specific for CMV antigens.

Germline V lookup: CDR1 MNHEY, CDR2 SMNVEV (reference sequence). This CDR3 is 18 amino acids long. The J segment lost 3 bases and the V segment lost 5 bases, leaving 13 bases of the junction unmatched. Concerning this clone itself: Its cognate antigen is unknown.

Primers for the PCR totalled 60 Vbeta and 13 Jbeta. Produced via immunoSEQ multiplex PCR; TCRdb's table is partial and in-frame only. This table holds approximately 120,000 clones, 80% found once. V and J are TRBV27 and TRBJ1-6; TRBD1 matches 7 bases. This clonotype originated in a man aged 25-45 years in good health and CMV-seropositive. The specimen was PBMCs. The CDR3 loop reads CASSTSMRGHIYNSPLHF. The DNA of the CDR3 is TGTGCCAGCAGTACATCTATGAGGGGGCATATCTATAATTCACCCCTCCACTTT.